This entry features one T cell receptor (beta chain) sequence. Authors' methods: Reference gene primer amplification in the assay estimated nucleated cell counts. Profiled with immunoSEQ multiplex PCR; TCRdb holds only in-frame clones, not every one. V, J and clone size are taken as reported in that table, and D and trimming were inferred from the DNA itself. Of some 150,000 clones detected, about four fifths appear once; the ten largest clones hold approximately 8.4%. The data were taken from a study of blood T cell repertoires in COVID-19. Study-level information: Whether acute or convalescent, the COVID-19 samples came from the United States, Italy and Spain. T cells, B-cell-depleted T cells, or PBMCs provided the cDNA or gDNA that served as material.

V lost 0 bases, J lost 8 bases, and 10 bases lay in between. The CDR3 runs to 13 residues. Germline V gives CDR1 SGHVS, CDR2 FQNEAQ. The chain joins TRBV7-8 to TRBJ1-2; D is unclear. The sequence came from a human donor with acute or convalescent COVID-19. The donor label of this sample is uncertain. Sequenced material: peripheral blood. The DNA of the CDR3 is TGTGCCAGCAGCTTAGCTGAGAATCTCGGCTACACCTTC. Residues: CASSLAENLGYTF.